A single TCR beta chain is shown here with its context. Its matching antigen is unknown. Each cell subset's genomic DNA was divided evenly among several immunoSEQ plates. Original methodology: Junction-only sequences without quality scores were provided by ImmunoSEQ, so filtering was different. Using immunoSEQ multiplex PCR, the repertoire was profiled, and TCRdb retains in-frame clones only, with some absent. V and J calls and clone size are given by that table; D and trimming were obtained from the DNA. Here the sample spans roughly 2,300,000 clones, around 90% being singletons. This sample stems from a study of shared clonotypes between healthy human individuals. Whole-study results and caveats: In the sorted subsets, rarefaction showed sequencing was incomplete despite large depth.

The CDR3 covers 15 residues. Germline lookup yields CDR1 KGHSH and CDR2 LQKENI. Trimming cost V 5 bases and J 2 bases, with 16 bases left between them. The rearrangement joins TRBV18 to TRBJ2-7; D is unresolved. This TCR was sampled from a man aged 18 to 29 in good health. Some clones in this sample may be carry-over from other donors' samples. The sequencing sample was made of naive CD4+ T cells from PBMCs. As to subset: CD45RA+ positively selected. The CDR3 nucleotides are TGTGCCAGCTCAGGCGCCGGGCAGGCGCCCTACGAGCAGTACTTC. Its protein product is CASSGAGQAPYEQYF. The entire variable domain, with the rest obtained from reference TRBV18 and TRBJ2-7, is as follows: NAGVMQNPRHLVRRRGQEARLRCSPMKGHSHVYWYRQLPEEGLKFMVYLQKENIIDESGMPKERFSAEFPKEGPSILRIQQVVRGDSAAYFCASSGAGQAPYEQYFGPGTRLTVT.